The 27 T cell receptor beta chains below all came from one sample that was sequenced in a study of T cell repertoires in cytomegalovirus infection. TCRdb fed the reads into MiXCR, producing one record per CDR3 protein. Among some 680,000 distinct CDR3 sequences listed, roughly 35% were seen once. Sequencing was performed on PBMCs. All receptors derive from a human donor in good health (CMV status not recorded). Some clones in this sample may be carry-over from other donors' samples.

This clonotype was observed a few times. The chain couples TRBV28 to TRBJ1-6; D call uncertain. Germline CDR1 and CDR2: MDHEN and SYDVKM. This CDR3 contains 12 residues. V lost 10 bases to trimming and J lost 8 bases, with 12 bases between them. Here the CDR3 DNA reads TGTGCCACCCGCTCGGACTATTCACCCCTCCACTTT. It specifies CATRSDYSPLHF.

This clonotype turned up a few times. This rearrangement joins TRBV20-1 to TRBJ1-1, with a possible D match to TRBD1 (5 bases). The length of the CDR3 is 15 residues. Trimming shortened V by 0 bases and J by 4 bases, and 15 bases separated the two germline ends. Germline loops: CDR1 DFQATT, CDR2 SNEGSKA (reference sequence). CDR3 coding DNA: TGCAGTGCTAGAGACCGAACAGGTCCGGTCACTGAAGCTTTCTTT. Protein product: CSARDRTGPVTEAFF.

This clonotype appeared many times. The CDR3 loop reads CASSTTGTGKSGNTIYF. DNA of the CDR3: TGTGCCAGCAGCACGACCGGGACAGGGAAGTCTGGAAACACCATATATTTT. The V and J genes are TRBV7-2 and TRBJ1-3, with TRBD1 matching over 9 bases. Trimming took 5 bases from V and 1 from J; bases not matched to a gene: 9. Germline-derived CDR1 and CDR2 are SGHTA and FQGNSA. This CDR3 region has 17 residues. Looking up the rest from reference TRBV7-2 and TRBJ1-3 gives the full variable domain: GAGVSQSPSNKVTEKGKDVELRCDPISGHTALYWYRQSLGQGLEFLIYFQGNSAPDKSGLPSDRFSAERTGGSVSTLTIQRTQQEDSAVYLCASSTTGTGKSGNTIYFGEGSWLTVV.

The chain has TRBV6-5 and TRBJ1-2, with 12 bases that match TRBD1. V gave up 6 bases and J gave up 7 bases; unmatched junction bases: 12. The CDR3 runs 16 residues. Germline V gene lookup returns CDR1 MNHEY and CDR2 SVGAGI. The CDR3 nucleotides are TGTGCCAGCAGCCCACGGGGGACAGGGGGCTCCATTGGCTACACCTTC. Amino acids: CASSPRGTGGSIGYTF.

A word on this clonotype: At one end, the junction sequence differs from germline, possibly due to a read error. CDR3 nucleotides: TGTGCCAGTAGGCAACGACAGATATATGTCTACATCTTC. It specifies CASRQRQIYVYIF. The chain combines TRBV19 with TRBJ1-2, with TRBD1 as a possible D gene (5 bases). CDR3 length: 13 residues. The germline V gene encodes CDR1 LNHDA and CDR2 SQIVND (reference sequence).

The V and J genes are TRBV7-8 and TRBJ1-5; D may be TRBD1 (5 bases). Per the germline V gene, CDR1 is SGHVS and CDR2 is FQNEAQ. Deletions cut 5 bases from V and 11 bases from J, with 13 bases between. This CDR3 spans 12 amino acids. DNA of the CDR3: TGTGCCAGCAGCCAGCCAGGGAGAGCCCAGCATTTT. Residues: CASSQPGRAQHF.

The gene calls are TRBV7-2 and TRBJ1-5; D is perhaps TRBD1 (5 bases). Germline CDR1 and CDR2: SGHTA and FQGNSA. V lost 5 bases and J 4 bases, leaving 12 bases between the germline ends. The CDR3 is 14 amino acids. The CDR3 sequence is CASSPGPQNQPQHF. For the CDR3, the DNA is TGTGCCAGCAGCCCAGGGCCGCAGAATCAGCCCCAGCATTTT.

On this clonotype: A much larger clone differs by one base, so this may be a read error. The rearrangement uses TRBV7-6 and TRBJ2-1; 10 nucleotides match TRBD2. After removal of 5 bases from V and 11 bases from J, the junction contained 9 bases not matched to a gene. The CDR3 consists of 14 residues. Germline CDR1 and CDR2: SGHVS and FNYEAQ. The CDR3 reads CASSPAGGLTKQFF. DNA of the CDR3: TGTGCCAGCAGCCCAGCGGGGGGGCTTACTAAGCAGTTCTTC. Drawing the rest from reference TRBV7-6 and TRBJ2-1, the complete variable domain is GAGVSQSPRYKVTKRGQDVALRCDPISGHVSLYWYRQALGQGPEFLTYFNYEAQQDKSGLPNDRFSAERPEGSISTLTIQRTEQRDSAMYRCASSPAGGLTKQFFGPGTRLTVL.

This clonotype came up many times. V is TRBV7-2 and J is TRBJ2-3; 7 bases agree with TRBD1. This CDR3 has 16 residues. Germline V gene sequence: CDR1 SGHTA, CDR2 FQGNSA. The V segment lost 5 bases and the J segment 3 bases; nucleotides outside the gene matches: 11. The CDR3 region has the DNA TGTGCCAGCAGCCCCAGACCGGGACAGACGACAGATACGCAGTATTTT. It codes for CASSPRPGQTTDTQYF.

This chain uses TRBV28 with TRBJ2-5; 9 bases fit TRBD1. Per the germline V gene, CDR1 is MDHEN and CDR2 is SYDVKM. J was trimmed by 7 bases and V by 9 bases; bases with no gene match: 18. The CDR3 is 16 amino acids. CDR3 nucleotides: TGTGCCAGTGCTGACCGGGACAGGGAGTTTTCGGGGACCCAGTACTTC. Amino acids: CASADRDREFSGTQYF.

The chain joins TRBV24-1 to TRBJ2-1, with D possibly being TRBD2 (6 bases). Trimming removed 0 bases at V and 5 bases at J, with 13 bases between. The CDR3 has 16 residues. CDR1 KGHDR and CDR2 SFDVKD come from the germline V gene. CDR3 coding DNA: TGTGCCACCAGTGATTTGTGGAATAGCGGTCACAATGAGCAGTTCTTC. Translated, it gives CATSDLWNSGHNEQFF.

Worth noting for this clonotype: At one of its ends the junction is not consistent with the germline gene, which may arise from a read error. This sequence joins TRBV27 and TRBJ1-1; TRBD1 is a possible D gene (6 bases). Germline CDR1 reads MNHEY; CDR2 reads SMNVEV (reference sequence). CDR3 length equals 14 residues. CDR3 amino acids: CASRSRLRDTEAVF. In nucleotides, the CDR3 is TGTGCCAGCAGGAGTCGGCTTAGGGACACTGAAGCTGTCTTT.

Only a few counts were recorded for this clonotype. This sequence joins TRBV28 and TRBJ2-2; 7 bases are shared with TRBD2. The CDR3 has 15 amino acids. V gave up 4 bases and J gave up 8 bases; unmatched junction bases: 10. Germline V gives CDR1 MDHEN, CDR2 SYDVKM. CDR3 sequence (DNA): TGTGCCAGCAGTTCGGGGGGAGGACTTCGAGGGGAGCTGTTTTTT. As protein: CASSSGGGLRGELFF.

The chain joins TRBV7-6 to TRBJ2-7; D gene unclear. CDR3 length: 13 amino acids. Trimming took 8 bases from V and 0 from J, leaving 11 bases between them. Per germline, CDR1 SGHVS and CDR2 FNYEAQ. DNA of the CDR3: TGTGCCAGCCTCTCGGACGTCTCCTACGAGCAGTACTTC. It yields the protein CASLSDVSYEQYF.

This chain connects TRBV10-3 to TRBJ1-1; tentative D call: TRBD1 (5 bases). V lost 0 bases and J lost 3, with 11 bases in between. The CDR3 runs 15 residues. From germline, CDR1 is ENHRY and CDR2 SYGVKD. CDR3 residues: CAISESRGGDTEAFF. The CDR3 DNA reads TGTGCCATCAGTGAGTCGAGGGGCGGGGACACTGAAGCTTTCTTT.

J is TRBJ1-1 and V is TRBV28, with 7 positions matching TRBD1. The CDR3 has 16 amino acids. V lost 5 bases to trimming and J lost 2 bases; unmatched junction nucleotides: 11. Germline V gene lookup returns CDR1 MDHEN and CDR2 SYDVKM. The CDR3 loop is CASSLQLWTGNTEAFF. The CDR3 bases are TGTGCCAGCAGTCTCCAGCTATGGACAGGCAACACTGAAGCTTTCTTT.

The chain is built from TRBV7-3 and TRBJ1-1; D remains ambiguous. The CDR3 spans 16 residues. Germline loops: CDR1 SGHTA, CDR2 FQGTGA. Trimming pared 2 bases from V and 0 bases from J, leaving 13 bases between. The CDR3 is CASSLGSGKLNTEAFF. The CDR3 bases are TGTGCCAGCAGCTTAGGTTCAGGAAAACTGAACACTGAAGCTTTCTTT.

This clonotype was detected only a few times. The chain carries TRBV19 and TRBJ1-5; 9 positions match TRBD1. The CDR3 has 15 amino acids. Germline CDR1 LNHDA, CDR2 SQIVND (reference sequence). V shed 4 bases and J 6 bases; nucleotides not matched to a gene: 7. The CDR3 DNA is TGTGCCAGTAGTACGGGACAGGGAGGCGGTCAGCCCCAGCATTTT. Residues: CASSTGQGGGQPQHF. The variable domain in full, with the rest retrieved from reference TRBV19 and TRBJ1-5, is DGGITQSPKYLFRKEGQNVTLSCEQNLNHDAMYWYRQDPGQGLRLIYYSQIVNDFQKGDIAEGYSVSREKKESFPLTVTSAQKNPTAFYLCASSTGQGGGQPQHFGDGTRLSIL.

As to this clonotype: Just one base apart from a much larger clone, this may be a read error. The chain couples TRBV7-9 to TRBJ1-2; D not certain. With 8 bases removed from V and 6 bases from J, the gap between germline ends came to 19 bases. Germline assignment: CDR1 SEHNR and CDR2 FQNEAQ (reference sequence). The CDR3 runs to 14 residues. CDR3 region: CASGPGARNNGYTF. CDR3 nucleotides: TGTGCCAGCGGACCGGGCGCCCGGAATAATGGCTACACCTTC.

The chain has TRBV12-3 or TRBV12-4 and TRBJ1-5; 9 nucleotides agree with TRBD1. This CDR3 is built from 15 residues. With 3 bases clipped from V and 8 bases from J, the junction kept 8 bases outside the gene matches. The CDR3 protein is CASSFRDRVLEPQHF. The CDR3 DNA is TGTGCCAGCAGTTTCCGGGACAGGGTCCTGGAGCCCCAGCATTTT.

J is TRBJ2-3 and V is TRBV10-3; 10 bases agree with TRBD2. Germline CDR1 is ENHRY and CDR2 is SYGVKD. The V gene end was trimmed by 6 bases and the J gene end by 3 bases; junction bases not matched to a gene: 3. There are 14 residues in the CDR3. DNA of the CDR3: TGTGCCATCAGGACGACTAGCGGGACAGATACGCAGTATTTT. Protein product: CAIRTTSGTDTQYF.

The chain employs TRBV5-1 and TRBJ2-5; 12 nucleotides line up with TRBD2. CDR3 size: 14 residues. V dropped 4 bases and J dropped 9; count of bases not matched to a gene: 7. Germline V gene sequence: CDR1 SGHRS, CDR2 YFSETQ. CDR3 sequence: CASSPGLAGPAQYF. Here the CDR3 DNA reads TGCGCCAGCAGCCCGGGACTAGCGGGCCCGGCCCAGTACTTC.

Details on this clonotype: At one end the junction does not follow the germline gene, possibly because of a read error. The chain carries TRBV12-3 or TRBV12-4 and TRBJ2-2, with D possibly being TRBD2 (5 bases). The CDR3 runs 13 residues. The CDR3 sequence is CASSVRRTGELVF. CDR3 nucleotides: TGTGCCAGCAGTGTTCGACGTACCGGGGAGCTGGTTTTT.

This clonotype was recorded a few times. CDR3 loop: CSVAVVNEKLFF. CDR3 bases: TGCAGCGTTGCGGTGGTTAATGAAAAACTGTTTTTT. The V gene is TRBV29-1, the J gene TRBJ1-4; D unclear. This CDR3 comprises 12 residues. Trimming shortened V by 4 bases and J by 4 bases, and 7 bases separated the two germline ends. Germline loops: CDR1 SQVTM, CDR2 ANQGSEA.

The rearrangement joins TRBV6-5 to TRBJ1-1; D not resolved. CDR3 length equals 14 residues. Germline V gene data show CDR1 as MNHEY and CDR2 as SVGAGI. The V end lost 2 bases, the J end lost 10 bases, and 17 bases lay between the germline ends. Here the CDR3 reads CASSYQMLGIGAFF. The CDR3 DNA sequence: TGTGCCAGCAGTTACCAAATGCTAGGGATTGGAGCTTTCTTT.

This rearrangement joins TRBV12-3 or TRBV12-4 to TRBJ2-2, with 8 bases identical to TRBD2. The CDR3 spans 16 residues. Trimming removed 6 bases from V and 3 bases from J; junction bases left unmatched: 9. The CDR3 is CASSPRGGPHTGELFF. The CDR3 coding sequence is TGTGCCAGCAGCCCCCGGGGGGGGCCTCACACCGGGGAGCTGTTTTTT.

V and J are TRBV7-9 and TRBJ2-3; 9 bases are shared with TRBD2. Germline V gene lookup returns CDR1 SEHNR and CDR2 FQNEAQ (reference sequence). Trimming cost V 4 bases and J 3 bases; bases outside gene matches: 11. The CDR3 has 17 amino acids. CDR3 coding DNA: TGTGCCAGCAGCTACCCCCTGGCTAGCGGGGATACAGATACGCAGTATTTT. This translates into CASSYPLASGDTDTQYF.